The 28 T cell receptor beta chains below all came from one sample that was sequenced in a study of blood T cell repertoires in COVID-19. Method: immunoSEQ multiplex PCR; TCRdb's copy keeps in-frame clones and lacks some. The sample contains over 200,000 clones, approximately 86% of which appear only once. The sequencing sample was made of peripheral blood. Every receptor here comes from a middle-aged man with acute or convalescent COVID-19.

This clone was seen once. The J gene is TRBJ2-3, the V gene TRBV27, with D maybe TRBD1 (6 bases). Per germline, CDR1 MNHEY and CDR2 SMNVEV (reference sequence). The V and J ends lost 5 bases and 2 bases respectively, with 14 bases between them. The CDR3 length is 15 residues. CDR3 DNA sequence: TGTGCCAGCAGTCCACAGACAGGATACACAGATACGCAGTATTTT. Translation gives CASSPQTGYTDTQYF.

The chain recombines TRBV12-3 or TRBV12-4 with TRBJ2-7; no reliable D call. This CDR3 has 11 residues. Trimming cost V 5 bases and J 4 bases, with 6 bases left between them. CDR3 sequence reads: CASSGGYEQYF. In nucleotides, the CDR3 is TGTGCCAGCAGTGGCGGTTACGAGCAGTACTTC.

This rearrangement joins TRBV3-1 (or the pseudogene TRBV3-2) to TRBJ2-7, with D perhaps TRBD2 (6 bases). From germline, CDR1 is LGHDT and CDR2 YNNKEL (reference sequence). The germline V and J ends were trimmed by 0 bases and 0 bases, with 9 bases remaining between them. This CDR3 has 15 residues. This CDR3 is CASSQDRGASYEQYF. The CDR3 DNA follows: TGTGCCAGCAGCCAAGACCGCGGGGCCTCCTACGAGCAGTACTTC.

V is TRBV5-1 and J is TRBJ2-5; TRBD1 matches 8 bases. The CDR3 length is 16 residues. V was clipped by 0 bases and J by 4 bases; unmatched bases: 8. Germline V gene data show CDR1 as SGHRS and CDR2 as YFSETQ. The CDR3 spells CASSLDPGTGGETQYF. CDR3 DNA: TGCGCCAGCAGCTTGGATCCGGGGACAGGAGGAGAGACCCAGTACTTC.

V usage is TRBV12-3 or TRBV12-4 and J usage is TRBJ1-1, with 8 bases identical to TRBD1. This CDR3 is 13 amino acids long. After removal of 9 bases from V and 0 bases from J, the junction contained 3 bases not matched to a gene. CDR3 residues: CASRTGMNTEAFF. The CDR3 DNA reads TGTGCCAGTAGGACAGGGATGAACACTGAAGCTTTCTTT.

The V gene is TRBV7-2, the J gene TRBJ1-1; D remains ambiguous. The CDR3 sequence is 14 residues long. Trimming took off 3 bases at V and 1 base at J, with 9 bases between the two ends. Germline CDR1 is SGHTA and CDR2 is FQGNSA. The CDR3 region has the DNA TGTGCCAGCAGCTTTCCGGGTGGGAACACTGAAGCTTTCTTT. Its translation: CASSFPGGNTEAFF.

The chain couples TRBV19 to TRBJ2-7; TRBD2 is a possible D gene (5 bases). The V end lost 7 bases, the J end lost 4 bases, and 32 bases lay between the germline ends. The germline CDR1 and CDR2 sequences are LNHDA and SQIVND (reference sequence). This CDR3 comprises 19 residues. CDR3: CASTTVRQSRVQRPYEQYF. In nucleotides, the CDR3 is TGTGCCAGTACCACAGTCAGGCAGTCGAGGGTCCAAAGGCCTTACGAGCAGTACTTC.

V gene TRBV12-3 or TRBV12-4 combines with J gene TRBJ1-5; a weak D match, TRBD1 (5 bases). V lost 4 bases and J 6 bases, leaving 10 bases between the germline ends. The CDR3 runs to 13 residues. The CDR3 protein is CASSWTYGQPQHF. CDR3 in DNA: TGTGCCAGCAGTTGGACATACGGTCAGCCCCAGCATTTT.

This chain links TRBV5-5 with TRBJ2-1; TRBD2 agrees at 12 bases. This CDR3 spans 16 amino acids. Germline-derived CDR1 and CDR2 are SGHKS and YYEKEE (reference sequence). J lost 7 bases, V lost 0 bases, and 5 bases had no gene match. The CDR3 sequence is CASSLASGGAFNEQFF. CDR3 coding DNA: TGTGCCAGCAGCTTGGCTAGCGGGGGGGCGTTTAATGAGCAGTTCTTC.

The chain is built from TRBV4-1 and TRBJ2-7, with unresolved D. This CDR3 is 14 amino acids long. Per germline, CDR1 MGHRA and CDR2 YSYEKL. Trimming cost V 7 bases and J 1 base, with 14 bases left between them. The CDR3 loop is CASTTQASSYEQYF. CDR3 sequence (DNA): TGCGCCAGCACTACGCAGGCTTCGTCCTACGAGCAGTACTTC.

This chain links TRBV6-6 with TRBJ2-1; 7 nucleotides match TRBD1. CDR1 and CDR2 from the germline V gene are MNHNY and SVGAGI (reference sequence). The junction had 21 bases not matched to a gene; V was cut back by 5 bases and J by 5 bases. The CDR3 sequence is 19 residues long. The CDR3, as DNA: TGTGCCAGCAGTCGCAACTTTCGAACAGGGGCCGAGGCCCACAATGAGCAGTTCTTC. Its translation: CASSRNFRTGAEAHNEQFF.

The V gene is TRBV19, the J gene TRBJ2-1; 13 bases align to TRBD2. The junction had 7 bases not matched to a gene; V was cut back by 2 bases and J by 0 bases. The CDR3 has 19 residues. Germline CDR1 is LNHDA and CDR2 is SQIVND (reference sequence). CDR3: CASSIPGLAGLSSYNEQFF. The CDR3 coding sequence is TGTGCCAGTAGTATACCGGGACTAGCGGGGCTAAGCTCCTACAATGAGCAGTTCTTC. Full variable domain (outside the CDR3, taken from reference TRBV19 and TRBJ2-1): DGGITQSPKYLFRKEGQNVTLSCEQNLNHDAMYWYRQDPGQGLRLIYYSQIVNDFQKGDIAEGYSVSREKKESFPLTVTSAQKNPTAFYLCASSIPGLAGLSSYNEQFFGPGTRLTVL.

V gene TRBV6-5 combines with J gene TRBJ2-5; 9 bases map to TRBD1. The CDR3 extends over 14 amino acids. CDR1 and CDR2 (germline): MNHEY, SVGAGI. V was pared by 9 bases and J by 5 bases, with 10 bases of the junction left unmatched. This chain's CDR3 is CASMWGQGSETQYF. The CDR3 DNA reads as TGTGCCAGTATGTGGGGACAGGGCAGCGAGACCCAGTACTTC.

The table lists this clone with a count of one. V is TRBV19 and J is TRBJ2-2; a weak D match, TRBD2 (5 bases). Trimming cost V 5 bases and J 6 bases, with 7 bases left between them. CDR3 length equals 12 residues. Germline loops: CDR1 LNHDA, CDR2 SQIVND (reference sequence). CDR3 DNA: TGTGCCAGTAGTGGGCGGGCCGGGGAGCTGTTTTTT. Its translation: CASSGRAGELFF.

This sequence joins TRBV19 and TRBJ1-5, with D possibly matching TRBD1 (6 bases). The V gene lost 6 bases and the J gene lost 3 bases, with 15 bases spanning the gap. Per the germline V gene, CDR1 is LNHDA and CDR2 is SQIVND (reference sequence). The CDR3 is 15 amino acids. This CDR3 is CASRRVGQPNQPQHF. For the CDR3, the DNA is TGTGCCAGTAGGCGAGTAGGACAGCCCAATCAGCCCCAGCATTTT.

This clone was detected only once. The chain recombines TRBV7-9 with TRBJ1-4; 8 bases map to TRBD1. This CDR3 comprises 15 residues. Unmatched junction bases numbered 8, after V lost 3 bases and J lost 8 bases. CDR1 SEHNR and CDR2 FQNEAQ come from the germline V gene (reference sequence). CDR3 sequence (DNA): TGTGCCAGCAGCTTCTCAGGGGGCGCAGAGGAAAAACTGTTTTTT. Translated: CASSFSGGAEEKLFF.

The chain is built from TRBV2 and TRBJ1-1; 11 bases agree with TRBD1. This CDR3 is built from 13 residues. Looked up from germline, CDR1 is SNHLY and CDR2 is FYNNEI. Trimming cost V 4 bases and J 7 bases; bases outside gene matches: 2. The CDR3 is CASSGGTGGEAFF. In nucleotides, the CDR3 is TGTGCCAGCAGTGGGGGGACAGGGGGTGAAGCTTTCTTT.

The chain combines TRBV9 with TRBJ2-3, with 7 positions matching TRBD2. There are 16 residues in the CDR3. Trimming took 4 bases from V and 4 from J; bases not matched to a gene: 12. The germline V gene encodes CDR1 SGDLS and CDR2 YYNGEE. The CDR3 is CASSQRVGLGADTQYF. DNA for the CDR3: TGTGCCAGCAGCCAGAGGGTAGGACTAGGGGCAGATACGCAGTATTTT.

This clone has only a few counts. V usage is TRBV5-4 and J usage is TRBJ1-1, with TRBD1 matching over 7 bases. J gave up 6 bases and V 0 bases, and 5 bases lay outside the gene matches. This CDR3 is 14 amino acids long. CDR1 and CDR2 from the germline V gene are SGHNT and YYREEE (reference sequence). CDR3 nucleotides: TGTGCCAGCAGCTTGGCCTTGACAGGGCCTGAAGCTTTCTTT. It translates to CASSLALTGPEAFF. The variable domain in full, with the rest retrieved from reference TRBV5-4 and TRBJ1-1, is ETGVTQSPTHLIKTRGQQVTLRCSSQSGHNTVSWYQQALGQGPQFIFQYYREEENGRGNFPPRFSGLQFPNYSSELNVNALELDDSALYLCASSLALTGPEAFFGQGTRLTVV.

V and J are TRBV4-1 and TRBJ2-7, with D unclear. This CDR3 is 15 amino acids long. Looked up from germline, CDR1 is MGHRA and CDR2 is YSYEKL. Trimming took off 0 bases at V and 3 bases at J, with 12 bases between the two ends. Here the CDR3 DNA reads TGCGCCAGCAGCCAAGATAGCAATACATTCTACGAGCAGTACTTC. Translating gives CASSQDSNTFYEQYF.

The chain employs TRBV10-3 and TRBJ1-1, with D hard to call. The CDR3 extends over 17 amino acids. Germline V lookup: CDR1 ENHRY, CDR2 SYGVKD. Between the trimmed V and J ends, which lost 0 bases and 5 bases, there was a span of 19 bases. The CDR3 region has the DNA TGTGCCATCAGTGAGTCGATCGGAGGAATCTTGGAGACTGAAGCTTTCTTT. Encoded protein: CAISESIGGILETEAFF.

J is TRBJ2-1 and V is TRBV7-9; 7 bases line up with TRBD2. This CDR3 has 13 residues. Looked up from germline, CDR1 is SEHNR and CDR2 is FQNEAQ (reference sequence). Trimming removed 7 bases from V and 3 bases from J; junction bases left unmatched: 3. CDR3 protein: CASTPSGYNEQFF. CDR3 nucleotide sequence: TGTGCCAGCACTCCTAGCGGCTACAATGAGCAGTTCTTC.

CDR3 nucleotides: TGTGCCAGCAGCTTGGGACAGGTTAATTCACCCCTCCACTTT. Translating gives CASSLGQVNSPLHF. The chain links TRBV5-4 to TRBJ1-6; D might be TRBD1 (6 bases). Germline V gene sequence: CDR1 SGHNT, CDR2 YYREEE (reference sequence). The length of the CDR3 is 14 residues. Trimming took off 0 bases at V and 6 bases at J, with 7 bases between the two ends.

This clone appeared a few times. J is TRBJ1-4 and V is TRBV4-3; TRBD1 might be the D (6 bases). V lost 0 bases, J lost 4 bases, and 12 bases lay in between. This CDR3 contains 16 residues. CDR1 and CDR2 from the germline V gene are LGHNA and YSLEER. CDR3 residues: CASSQDLRRGNEKLFF. Here the CDR3 DNA reads TGCGCCAGCAGCCAAGATCTTCGCAGGGGTAATGAAAAACTGTTTTTT.

The chain carries TRBV4-1 and TRBJ2-7; tentatively, D is TRBD2 (6 bases). Trimming took 3 bases from V and 6 from J, leaving 21 bases between them. This CDR3 is built from 16 residues. Germline CDR1 reads MGHRA; CDR2 reads YSYEKL. CDR3 nucleotides: TGCGCCAGCAGCCACCCCGTTCGGGGGATGGAGTCCGAGCAGTACTTC. This encodes CASSHPVRGMESEQYF.

The chain uses TRBV30 and TRBJ2-1; 7 bases are a match to TRBD1. The germline CDR1 and CDR2 sequences are GTSNPN and SVGIG (reference sequence). The CDR3 is made up of 16 amino acids. With 2 bases clipped from V and 0 bases from J, the junction kept 7 bases outside the gene matches. The CDR3 DNA reads as TGTGCCTGGAGTCTAGAGGGGGCGCCCTCCTACAATGAGCAGTTCTTC. Encoded protein: CAWSLEGAPSYNEQFF.

The chain couples TRBV2 to TRBJ1-4; a weak D match, TRBD1 (5 bases). CDR1 and CDR2 from the germline V gene are SNHLY and FYNNEI. Trimming took off 6 bases at V and 5 bases at J, with 13 bases between the two ends. This CDR3 has 14 residues. The CDR3 DNA follows: TGTGCCAGCAGGCCAGACAGCCAGAATGAAAAACTGTTTTTT. Protein product: CASRPDSQNEKLFF.

The sample holds a few counts of this clone. The DNA for the CDR3 is TGTGCCAGCAGTCCTGGGACTTCTGGCTACACCTTC. Its translation is CASSPGTSGYTF. The rearrangement links TRBV28 to TRBJ1-2, with D possibly being TRBD1 (5 bases). Germline values: CDR1 MDHEN, CDR2 SYDVKM. Trimming pared 5 bases from V and 7 bases from J, leaving 11 bases between. The CDR3 is 12 residues long.